A selection of T cell receptor beta chains follows, all from one sample in a study of beta chain features in type 1 diabetes. Repertoires were generated with immunoSEQ multiplex PCR, while TCRdb's copy carries only in-frame clones and drops some. In the table there are around 260,000 clones, roughly a quarter of which are singletons. Sequenced sample: naive CD4+ T cells from blood. All receptors derive from a woman aged 25 to 39 with type 1 diabetes. Both conserved end residues are part of each CDR3. The order of the fields is D gene, V gene, clone size, J gene, CDR3 DNA, CDR3 protein. The D gene is left open where the match is weak. Not all rows give a size; the values are once, few, many and, for expanded clones, a class.

-,TRBV23-1,few,TRBJ1-5,TGCGCCAGCAGTCAATCTTCGCAGGGGTTTAATCAGCCCCAGCATTTT,CASSQSSQGFNQPQHF
TRBD2,TRBV6-6,few,TRBJ2-1,TGTGCCAGCACCCCTAATCAGCGGGAGTTGGACAATGAGCAGTTCTTC,CASTPNQRELDNEQFF
-,TRBV4-1,few,TRBJ2-3,TGCGCCAGCAGCCAAGAGCGACAGAATACGCAGTATTTT,CASSQERQNTQYF
TRBD2,TRBV4-1,-,TRBJ2-5,TGCGCCAGCAGCCGAGAGACTAGCCGGGAGACCCAGTACTTC,CASSRETSRETQYF
TRBD1,TRBV4-1,-,TRBJ1-2,TGCGCCAGCAGCCCATTGGACAGGGCCAATGGCTACACCTTC,CASSPLDRANGYTF
-,TRBV4-2,few,TRBJ1-1,TGTGCCAGCAGCCCGCAGCCGGGGGAACCTGAAGCTTTCTTT,CASSPQPGEPEAFF
TRBD1,TRBV5-1,-,TRBJ2-3,TGCGCCAGCAGCTCCTTGATAGGGGGCGCAGATACGCAGTATTTT,CASSSLIGGADTQYF
-,TRBV19,-,TRBJ1-2,TGTGCCAGCCGTTATTCGTGGAGGATGAACTATAGCTACACCTTC,CASRYSWRMNYSYTF
TRBD1,TRBV7-9,-,TRBJ2-5,TGTGCCAGCAGCTTAGTGGGACAGGGGGCGGCGGAGACCCAGTACTTC,CASSLVGQGAAETQYF
-,TRBV30,-,TRBJ2-3,TGTGCCTGGAGTGTAGCAGGGGATACGCAGTATTTT,CAWSVAGDTQYF
-,TRBV19,-,TRBJ2-7,TGTGCCAGTAGTATCCATAGCGGCTCCTACGAGCAGTACTTC,CASSIHSGSYEQYF
TRBD1,TRBV9,few,TRBJ2-7,TGTGCCAGCAGCGTTACCGGGACAGGGGAATACGAGCAGTACTTC,CASSVTGTGEYEQYF
-,TRBV6-6,-,TRBJ2-1,TGTGCCAGCAGTTACTCTACGGTAGATTACAATGAGCAGTTCTTC,CASSYSTVDYNEQFF
TRBD2,TRBV6-4,-,TRBJ2-1,TGTGCCAGCAGTCGACTAGCGGGAGGAGGTGAGCAGTTCTTC,CASSRLAGGGEQFF
-,TRBV6-6,few,TRBJ2-5,TGTGCCAGCAGTTTAGACAACCAAGAGACCCAGTACTTC,CASSLDNQETQYF
-,TRBV18,-,TRBJ1-1,TGTGCCACTGCGACTCGGGATACGAACACTGAAGCTTTCTTT,CATATRDTNTEAFF
TRBD2,TRBV18,-,TRBJ2-3,TGTGCCAGCTCCCAACTAGCGGGGGGCACAGATACGCAGTATTTT,CASSQLAGGTDTQYF
TRBD2,TRBV5-1,few,TRBJ2-1,TGCGCCAGCAGCTTTCTAGCGGGAGAGGCCTACAATGAGCAGTTCTTC,CASSFLAGEAYNEQFF
-,TRBV7-3,few,TRBJ2-4,TGTGCCAGCAGCGCAGGGGGGTCAGCCAAAAACATTCAGTACTTC,CASSAGGSAKNIQYF
-,TRBV29-1,-,TRBJ1-2,TGCAGCGTAGTACAGACAGTTGACTATGGCTACACCTTC,CSVVQTVDYGYTF
-,TRBV2,-,TRBJ1-2,TGTGCCAGCAGGGGGGACTCTGGCTACACCTTC,CASRGDSGYTF
TRBD2,TRBV7-9,-,TRBJ2-1,TGTGCCAGCAGCTCTAGCGGGAGGGCCCTCTACAATGAGCAGTTCTTC,CASSSSGRALYNEQFF
TRBD1,TRBV30,-,TRBJ2-7,TGTGCCTGGAGTGTCACAGGGGCCTACGAGCAGTACTTC,CAWSVTGAYEQYF
TRBD1,TRBV28,-,TRBJ1-5,TGTGCCAGCAACAGACCCGGGACAGTGAATCAGCCCCAGCATTTT,CASNRPGTVNQPQHF
-,TRBV30,-,TRBJ2-5,TGTGCCTGGAGTGGCATAGCGGCGGCCGCGGAGACCCAGTACTTC,CAWSGIAAAAETQYF
TRBD1,TRBV27,-,TRBJ1-1,TGTGCCAGCAGCCCGAGACAGGGGGGGGTTATCTTT,CASSPRQGGVIF
TRBD2,TRBV6-1,few,TRBJ2-1,TGTGCCAGCAGTGTCGGGACTAGCCTTTACAATGAGCAGTTCTTC,CASSVGTSLYNEQFF
-,TRBV5-1,-,TRBJ1-1,TGCGCCAGCAGCTTGGGGCAGTCCATTCTGAACACTGAAGCTTTCTTT,CASSLGQSILNTEAFF
TRBD1,TRBV10-3,-,TRBJ2-7,TGTGCCATCAGTTACAGGGGGACGGAGCAGTACTTC,CAISYRGTEQYF
-,TRBV28,few,TRBJ1-2,TGTGCCAGCAGTTCCCCCTCAGGGGCAGCTAACTATGGCTACACCTTC,CASSSPSGAANYGYTF
TRBD2,TRBV18,-,TRBJ2-1,TGTGCCAGCGGTAAAGAGCGGGAGCTGAATGAGCAGTTCTTC,CASGKERELNEQFF
-,TRBV7-9,-,TRBJ1-2,TGTGCCAGCAGCTTCGGAGGGGAGATAGGAGGCTACACCTTC,CASSFGGEIGGYTF
-,TRBV18,-,TRBJ2-7,TGTGCCAGCTCACCATTACAGGGATCCTACGAGCAGTACTTC,CASSPLQGSYEQYF
TRBD1,TRBV5-1,few,TRBJ2-7,TGCGCCAGCACCCGCACAGGGGGGTACGAGCAGTACTTC,CASTRTGGYEQYF
TRBD1,TRBV4-1,few,TRBJ1-2,TGCGCCAGCAGCCGGTCAGGGGGTGGCTACACCTTC,CASSRSGGGYTF
-,TRBV28,few,TRBJ2-7,TGTGCCAGCAGTCCCGCCTACGAGCAGTACTTC,CASSPAYEQYF
TRBD1,TRBV5-6,-,TRBJ2-7,TGTGCCAGCAGCTTAAGGAGACAGGGTCTTCCCTACGAGCAGTACTTC,CASSLRRQGLPYEQYF
-,TRBV18,-,TRBJ1-5,TGTGCCAGCTCGTCCGAGGGGGATCAGCCCCAGCATTTT,CASSSEGDQPQHF
-,TRBV7-9,few,TRBJ2-6,TGTGCCAGCAGCGCGATTACTTGGAGCTCTGGGGCCAACGTCCTGACTTTC,CASSAITWSSGANVLTF
-,TRBV11-1,-,TRBJ2-7,TGTGCCAGCAGTCCTCGAGGAGGCAAATCCTACGAGCAGTACTTC,CASSPRGGKSYEQYF
TRBD2,TRBV7-2,-,TRBJ2-3,TGTGCCAGCAGCTCCCCGGCGGGAGTTACAGATACGCAGTATTTT,CASSSPAGVTDTQYF
-,TRBV30,-,TRBJ2-7,TGTGCCTGGAGTGTACGTTCAGGATACGAGCAGTACTTC,CAWSVRSGYEQYF
TRBD1,TRBV9,few,TRBJ1-2,TGTGCCAGCAGCGTAGCCCCGGGACAGGGCTATGGCTACACCTTC,CASSVAPGQGYGYTF
-,TRBV14,-,TRBJ2-7,TGTGCCAGCAGCCGATCGGGGTATAGCTCCTACGAGCAGTACTTC,CASSRSGYSSYEQYF
-,TRBV4-1,-,TRBJ2-2,TGCGCCAGCAGCCAAGCCCCTGGGAGCACCGGGGAGCTGTTTTTT,CASSQAPGSTGELFF
-,TRBV11-2,once,TRBJ1-5,TGTGCCAGCAGCTTAGGTGGGGCTGGCAATCAGCCCCAGCATTTT,CASSLGGAGNQPQHF